Below are 29 T cell receptor beta chains sequenced from a single sample in a study of blood T cell repertoires in COVID-19. Here immunoSEQ multiplex PCR was the method, and the copy in TCRdb shows in-frame clones only, minus some. The data contain some 220,000 clones, 84% of them singletons. Source material: peripheral blood. All receptors come from a woman in her twenties or thirties who had recovered from COVID-19.

This rearrangement joins TRBV5-1 to TRBJ2-1, with D perhaps TRBD2 (5 bases). The CDR3 sequence is 12 residues long. CDR1 is SGHRS and CDR2 is YFSETQ in the germline V gene. The ends were cut back, 0 bases at V and 15 bases at J, with 13 bases in the middle. CDR3 amino acids: CASSLGAARLFF. The CDR3 bases are TGCGCCAGCAGCTTGGGAGCGGCTCGACTGTTCTTC.

The J gene is TRBJ2-7, the V gene TRBV28; D not certain. The CDR3 has 11 residues. Germline CDR1 and CDR2: MDHEN and SYDVKM. Trimming removed 6 bases from V and 4 bases from J, with 7 bases in between. The CDR3: CASSNRYEQYF. CDR3 DNA sequence: TGTGCCAGCAGCAATCGGTACGAGCAGTACTTC.

The chain is built from TRBV7-9 and TRBJ2-1; 9 nucleotides line up with TRBD1. Germline trimming cut 5 bases from V and 7 bases from J; bases unmatched to any gene: 9. Germline lookup yields CDR1 SEHNR and CDR2 FQNEAQ (reference sequence). The CDR3 spans 15 residues. The CDR3 region is CASSPPGTGSNEQFF. As DNA, the CDR3 is TGTGCCAGCAGCCCTCCCGGGACAGGGTCAAATGAGCAGTTCTTC.

This chain connects TRBV19 to TRBJ1-3; D not certain. V shed 10 bases and J shed 0 bases, with 13 bases lying between them. The CDR3 extends over 14 amino acids. The V gene's germline CDR1 is LNHDA and CDR2 SQIVND (reference sequence). CDR3: CATTTGSSGNTIYF. CDR3 in DNA: TGTGCCACCACGACGGGGAGCTCTGGAAACACCATATATTTT.

This clone was recorded a few times. This chain uses TRBV30 with TRBJ1-5; 7 bases match TRBD1. This CDR3 contains 13 residues. Germline assignment: CDR1 GTSNPN and CDR2 SVGIG (reference sequence). V was clipped by 2 bases and J by 11 bases; unmatched bases: 9. The CDR3 DNA reads TGTGCCTGGAGTCCTGCCGACAGGGAGGCCCAGCATTTT. Translating gives CAWSPADREAQHF. The full variable domain, with the rest looked up from reference TRBV30 and TRBJ1-5, is SQTIHQWPATLVQPVGSPLSLECTVEGTSNPNLYWYRQAAGRGLQLLFYSVGIGQISSEVPQNLSASRPQDRQFILSSKKLLLSDSGFYLCAWSPADREAQHFGDGTRLSIL.

This clone was picked up one time. CDR3 nucleotide sequence: TGTGCCAGCTCCTTTACAGCTGCCACCTACGAGCAGTACTTC. Its protein product is CASSFTAATYEQYF. The chain uses TRBV6-5 and TRBJ2-7; no firm D call. The germline V gene has CDR1 MNHEY and CDR2 SVGAGI. The CDR3 covers 14 residues. V shed 8 bases and J shed 2 bases, with 16 bases lying between them.

CDR3 nucleotide sequence: TGTGCCAGCAGCGTAGATCCGGGGAGCACCGGGGAGCTGTTTTTT. Translating gives CASSVDPGSTGELFF. The chain combines TRBV9 with TRBJ2-2; D is perhaps TRBD2 (5 bases). The germline gives CDR1 SGDLS, CDR2 YYNGEE. The CDR3 is 15 residues long. With 0 bases removed from V and 4 bases from J, the gap between germline ends came to 10 bases.

This sequence joins TRBV6-5 and TRBJ2-7; 10 bases line up with TRBD2. Looked up from germline, CDR1 is MNHEY and CDR2 is SVGAGI. Trimming cost V 5 bases and J 3 bases; bases outside gene matches: 4. This CDR3 is built from 14 residues. As DNA, the CDR3 is TGTGCCAGCAGTACCGGGACTAGCGTCTACGAGCAGTACTTC. Translated: CASSTGTSVYEQYF.

The chain links TRBV19 to TRBJ2-7, with TRBD2 identical over 8 bases. The CDR3 totals 13 residues. Germline assignment: CDR1 LNHDA and CDR2 SQIVND (reference sequence). J was trimmed by 1 base and V by 4 bases; bases with no gene match: 0. The CDR3 region is CASSTSGSYEQYF. The CDR3, as DNA: TGTGCCAGTAGTACTAGCGGGTCCTACGAGCAGTACTTC.

The chain employs TRBV24-1 and TRBJ2-2, with a tentative D call TRBD1 (5 bases). The CDR3 is 19 residues long. Looked up from germline, CDR1 is KGHDR and CDR2 is SFDVKD. With 1 base removed from V and 5 bases from J, the gap between germline ends came to 22 bases. The CDR3 here is CATSDLQARARGITGELFF. Here the CDR3 DNA reads TGTGCCACCAGTGATTTACAGGCCAGGGCTAGAGGAATAACCGGGGAGCTGTTTTTT.

The rearrangement joins TRBV24-1 to TRBJ2-3; 8 bases are shared with TRBD1. Trimming cost V 4 bases and J 4 bases; bases outside gene matches: 6. Germline values: CDR1 KGHDR, CDR2 SFDVKD. This CDR3 region has 15 residues. The CDR3 here is CATSEEGQGSDTQYF. The CDR3, as DNA: TGTGCCACCAGTGAGGAAGGACAGGGTTCAGATACGCAGTATTTT.

The gene calls are TRBV13 and TRBJ2-7, with 9 bases that match TRBD2. The CDR3 loop spans 16 amino acids. Germline CDR1 PRHDT, CDR2 FYEKMQ (reference sequence). With V trimmed by 1 base and J by 5 bases, 9 bases remained unmatched. CDR3 DNA sequence: TGTGCCAGCAGCTTAGCCCAGCGGGAGGACTCGGACGAGCAGTACTTC. This encodes CASSLAQREDSDEQYF.

This rearrangement joins TRBV6-5 to TRBJ2-6; a weak D match, TRBD2 (5 bases). Germline CDR1 reads MNHEY; CDR2 reads SVGAGI. V was trimmed by 8 bases and J by 1 base, leaving 9 bases between them. CDR3 length equals 14 residues. The CDR3 nucleotides are TGTGCCAGCGGGGAGAGTTCTGGGGCCAACGTCCTGACTTTC. Translating it yields CASGESSGANVLTF.

The DNA for the CDR3 is TGTGCCAGCAGCTTGGGCCAGGGGGCTTATGGCTACACCTTC. Its protein product is CASSLGQGAYGYTF. The chain combines TRBV5-5 with TRBJ1-2; 8 nucleotides line up with TRBD1. The CDR3 extends over 14 amino acids. Germline assignment: CDR1 SGHKS and CDR2 YYEKEE (reference sequence). The V gene end was trimmed by 0 bases and the J gene end by 5 bases; junction bases not matched to a gene: 3.

The chain couples TRBV5-4 to TRBJ2-1; D not resolved. Deletions cut 0 bases from V and 7 bases from J, with 8 bases between. CDR1 is SGHNT, CDR2 YYREEE, per germline (reference sequence). The CDR3 is 13 amino acids. The CDR3 loop reads CASSLDSPNEQFF. In DNA form, the CDR3 reads TGTGCCAGCAGCTTGGACTCGCCTAATGAGCAGTTCTTC.

The chain employs TRBV30 and TRBJ1-2; D is perhaps TRBD1 (6 bases). Germline CDR1 GTSNPN, CDR2 SVGIG (reference sequence). CDR3 length: 12 amino acids. V was pared by 7 bases and J by 7 bases, with 16 bases between. CDR3 bases: TGTGCCTCGTTGGCAGGGGCTCCTGGCTACACCTTC. It specifies CASLAGAPGYTF.

The V call is TRBV28, the J call TRBJ2-7, with D tentatively TRBD2 (6 bases). CDR1 and CDR2 from the germline V gene are MDHEN and SYDVKM. There are 13 residues in the CDR3. The V gene lost 5 bases and the J gene lost 6 bases, with 14 bases spanning the gap. The CDR3 DNA sequence: TGTGCCAGCAGTGCCCGACTAGGAAGCGAGCAGTACTTC. Encoded protein: CASSARLGSEQYF.

The CDR3 loop reads CASSWGVRADNEQFF. The CDR3 DNA reads TGTGCCAGCAGTTGGGGGGTGCGGGCGGACAATGAGCAGTTCTTC. The chain uses TRBV27 and TRBJ2-1; TRBD2 might be the D (6 bases). CDR1 is MNHEY, CDR2 SMNVEV, per germline (reference sequence). The CDR3 spans 15 residues. Trimming cost V 4 bases and J 5 bases, with 15 bases left between them.

This chain joins TRBV15 and TRBJ2-7, with D perhaps TRBD1 (5 bases). The V gene's germline CDR1 is LNHNV and CDR2 YYDKDF (reference sequence). Trimming stripped 0 bases from V and 3 bases from J, with 12 bases between. This CDR3 has 15 residues. CDR3 DNA: TGTGCCACCAGCAGAGATCGAACAGGCCTCTACGAGCAGTACTTC. This translates into CATSRDRTGLYEQYF.

This clone has only one observation. The DNA of the CDR3 is TGTGCCAGCAGCTTGGCCTTGGGGGGAGCACCCAACTACGAGCAGTACTTC. The encoded protein is CASSLALGGAPNYEQYF. The chain uses TRBV5-4 and TRBJ2-7, with D possibly TRBD2 on 6 matching bases. This CDR3 region has 17 residues. Trimming left V 0 bases short and J 3 bases short, with 19 bases between. Germline CDR1 reads SGHNT; CDR2 reads YYREEE (reference sequence).

V usage is TRBV11-2 and J usage is TRBJ2-1; perhaps TRBD1 as D (6 bases). V gave up 1 base and J gave up 15 bases, with 13 bases separating them. Germline V lookup: CDR1 SGHAT, CDR2 FQNNGV. This CDR3 is built from 12 residues. This CDR3 reads CASSLGTERRFF. CDR3 in DNA: TGTGCCAGCAGCTTAGGGACAGAGCGTAGGTTCTTC.

This chain uses TRBV11-2 with TRBJ1-5; possible D gene TRBD1, 5 bases. The CDR3 is 17 amino acids. Germline-derived CDR1 and CDR2 are SGHAT and FQNNGV. The germline V and J ends were trimmed by 0 bases and 2 bases, with 14 bases remaining between them. The chain's CDR3 is CASSLDIIQGGNQPQHF. The CDR3 DNA is TGTGCCAGCAGCTTAGATATTATCCAGGGTGGCAATCAGCCCCAGCATTTT.

V gene TRBV5-1 combines with J gene TRBJ2-2; 8 bases are a match to TRBD2. Germline CDR1 is SGHRS and CDR2 is YFSETQ. V dropped 3 bases and J dropped 0; count of bases not matched to a gene: 4. The CDR3 runs 16 residues. As DNA, the CDR3 is TGCGCCAGCAGCTCAAGGACTAGCTCGAACACCGGGGAGCTGTTTTTT. Protein: CASSSRTSSNTGELFF.

This clone showed up just a few times. The gene calls are TRBV5-4 and TRBJ1-6; D possibly corresponds to TRBD1 (5 bases). The CDR3 length is 14 residues. V was shortened by 0 bases and J by 6 bases, with 7 bases between the two germline ends. Per the germline V gene, CDR1 is SGHNT and CDR2 is YYREEE (reference sequence). CDR3 coding DNA: TGTGCCAGCAGCTTGGTGACAGCTAATTCACCCCTCCACTTT. Its translation is CASSLVTANSPLHF.

CDR3 in amino acids: CASSLVSGFTEAFF. For the CDR3, the DNA is TGTGCCAGCAGCTTGGTGTCAGGGTTTACTGAAGCTTTCTTT. The V call is TRBV5-6, the J call TRBJ1-1; a weak D match, TRBD1 (5 bases). V dropped 0 bases and J dropped 5 bases, with 11 bases sitting between them. CDR3 size: 14 residues. Germline loops: CDR1 SGHDT, CDR2 YYEEEE.

The V gene is TRBV7-9, the J gene TRBJ2-7; tentative D call: TRBD1 (5 bases). Trimming removed 0 bases at V and 0 bases at J, with 12 bases between. Per the germline V gene, CDR1 is SEHNR and CDR2 is FQNEAQ (reference sequence). The CDR3 sequence is 16 residues long. The CDR3, as DNA: TGTGCCAGCAGCTTAGCGAACAGGTGGAGCTCCTACGAGCAGTACTTC. Its protein product is CASSLANRWSSYEQYF.

This chain connects TRBV18 to TRBJ2-5, with 14 nucleotides matching TRBD2. The CDR3 consists of 18 residues. The V gene end was trimmed by 3 bases and the J gene end by 5 bases; junction bases not matched to a gene: 11. CDR1 and CDR2 (germline): KGHSH, LQKENI. CDR3 sequence: CASSPKMTSGRVTETQYF. The CDR3 bases are TGTGCCAGCTCACCGAAGATGACTAGCGGGAGGGTTACGGAGACCCAGTACTTC.

In its sample, this clone was seen a few times. V is TRBV5-4 and J is TRBJ2-7; TRBD1 matches 11 bases. The junction had 8 bases not matched to a gene; V was cut back by 4 bases and J by 2 bases. The CDR3 has 16 residues. Germline V gene lookup returns CDR1 SGHNT and CDR2 YYREEE (reference sequence). Here the CDR3 reads CASSQRGTGGAYEQYF. CDR3 DNA sequence: TGTGCCAGCAGCCAGAGGGGGACAGGGGGAGCCTACGAGCAGTACTTC.

The rearrangement links TRBV24-1 to TRBJ1-1; possibly TRBD1 for D (5 bases). V was cut by 5 bases and J by 8 bases, with 8 bases left in between. The CDR3 length is 11 residues. Per germline, CDR1 KGHDR and CDR2 SFDVKD. The CDR3, as DNA: TGTGCCACCAGTGGTTCAGGGGAAGCTTTCTTT. It codes for CATSGSGEAFF.